Below are 30 T cell receptor beta chains sequenced from a single sample in a study of T cell repertoires in cytomegalovirus infection. A single record per CDR3 protein comes from TCRdb applying MiXCR to the reads. The data show roughly 500,000 distinct CDR3 sequences, roughly a third seen once. Their cognate antigens are unknown. Material: cultured PBMCs, obtained from culture after CMV antigen stimulation. The receptor source for this set is a human donor in good health (CMV status not recorded). Some clones in this sample may be carry-over from other donors' samples.

This clonotype was seen a handful of times. This chain links TRBV29-1 with TRBJ1-1; 9 bases line up with TRBD1. After removal of 4 bases from V and 6 bases from J, the junction contained 6 bases not matched to a gene. CDR1 SQVTM and CDR2 ANQGSEA come from the germline V gene. The CDR3 is 13 amino acids. CDR3 protein: CSVAETGGSEAFF. DNA for the CDR3: TGCAGCGTTGCCGAAACAGGGGGCTCTGAAGCTTTCTTT.

In this sample, this clonotype turned up a few times. The genes are TRBV12-3 or TRBV12-4 and TRBJ2-3; D is undetermined. Trimming shortened V by 7 bases and J by 11 bases, and 19 bases separated the two germline ends. This CDR3 region has 13 residues. In DNA, the CDR3 is TGTGCCAGCACCCACGCTCCCGAACTTCTGCAGTATTTT. Its protein product is CASTHAPELLQYF.

This chain links TRBV14 with TRBJ2-2, with 7 bases fitting TRBD2. The CDR3 is 18 residues long. Unmatched junction bases numbered 7, after V lost 0 bases and J lost 0 bases. The germline CDR1 and CDR2 sequences are SGHDN and FVKESK. The CDR3: CASSQERWLAANTGELFF. The CDR3 nucleotides read TGTGCCAGCAGCCAAGAGAGGTGGCTAGCGGCGAACACCGGGGAGCTGTTTTTT.

The CDR3 sequence: CSAHAPGHRRSGNTIYF. The DNA of the CDR3 is TGCAGTGCTCACGCCCCCGGGCACCGCCGCTCTGGAAACACCATATATTTT. The gene calls are TRBV20-1 and TRBJ1-3; D not certain. CDR3 length: 17 amino acids. V lost 5 bases and J lost 0, with 20 bases in between. Germline V lookup: CDR1 DFQATT, CDR2 SNEGSKA (reference sequence).

The sample holds many counts of this clonotype. The chain is built from TRBV11-2 and TRBJ2-1; 13 nucleotides match TRBD2. This CDR3 is 14 amino acids long. Trimming at V came to 5 bases and at J to 7 bases, leaving 2 bases not matched to a gene. From germline, CDR1 is SGHAT and CDR2 FQNNGV. Here the CDR3 DNA reads TGTGCCAGCAGCAGGGGACTAGCGGGGAATGAGCAGTTCTTC. It translates to CASSRGLAGNEQFF.

This clonotype was seen repeatedly, ten times or more. The chain carries TRBV6-5 and TRBJ1-5; possible D gene TRBD1, 5 bases. Germline V lookup: CDR1 MNHEY, CDR2 SVGAGI. The CDR3 has 12 amino acids. V gave up 7 bases and J gave up 4 bases, with 8 bases separating them. The CDR3 DNA sequence: TGTGCCAGCAAGCAGGGAAATCAGCCCCAGCATTTT. Translating gives CASKQGNQPQHF.

The chain links TRBV20-1 to TRBJ2-1; 13 positions match TRBD2. V dropped 0 bases and J dropped 4; count of bases not matched to a gene: 6. This CDR3 comprises 17 residues. From germline, CDR1 is DFQATT and CDR2 SNEGSKA (reference sequence). The CDR3: CSARDRTSGSRYNEQFF. In DNA, the CDR3 is TGCAGTGCTAGAGATAGGACTAGCGGGAGTCGGTACAATGAGCAGTTCTTC.

The chain has TRBV7-4 and TRBJ2-2; 8 nucleotides align to TRBD1. This CDR3 region has 17 residues. The germline V gene encodes CDR1 SGHVT and CDR2 SQSDAQ. J was trimmed by 2 bases and V by 5 bases; bases with no gene match: 10. DNA of the CDR3: TGTGCCAGCAGCCAGGGACAGGTCGCGTTAAACACCGGGGAGCTGTTTTTT. This gives the protein CASSQGQVALNTGELFF. The complete variable domain, with remaining parts taken from reference TRBV7-4 and TRBJ2-2, reads GAGVSQSPRYKVAKRGRDVALRCDSISGHVTLYWYRQTLGQGSEVLTYSQSDAQRDKSGRPSGRFSAERPERSVSTLKIQRTEQGDSAVYLCASSQGQVALNTGELFFGEGSRLTVL.

The CDR3 sequence: CASSEHSNEQFF. CDR3 sequence (DNA): TGTGCCAGCAGTGAGCACAGCAATGAGCAGTTCTTC. The genes are TRBV6-2 or TRBV6-3 and TRBJ2-1; D is uncertain. CDR1 and CDR2 (germline): MNHEY, SVGEGT. Trimming cost V 5 bases and J 6 bases, with 8 bases left between them. There are 12 residues in the CDR3.

The rearrangement uses TRBV24-1 and TRBJ1-1; TRBD1 matches 8 bases. The CDR3 is 13 amino acids. With V trimmed by 11 bases and J by 4 bases, 8 bases remained unmatched. CDR1 is KGHDR, CDR2 SFDVKD, per germline. CDR3 nucleotide sequence: TGTGCCATCCAGCGACAGGGGTCCACTGAAGCTTTCTTT. This translates into CAIQRQGSTEAFF.

There are many counts of this clonotype. The V gene is TRBV7-8, the J gene TRBJ2-2; 7 nucleotides match TRBD1. Germline assignment: CDR1 SGHVS and CDR2 FQNEAQ. This CDR3 has 15 amino acids. Trimming cost V 6 bases and J 2 bases; bases outside gene matches: 6. CDR3 region: CASRHRDSNTGELFF. The CDR3 DNA follows: TGTGCCAGCAGACACCGGGACAGCAACACCGGGGAGCTGTTTTTT. The whole variable domain, filled in from reference TRBV7-8 and TRBJ2-2, reads GAGVSQSPRYKVAKRGQDVALRCDPISGHVSLFWYQQALGQGPEFLTYFQNEAQLDKSGLPSDRFFAERPEGSVSTLKIQRTQQEDSAVYLCASRHRDSNTGELFFGEGSRLTVL.

At least ten counts were recorded for this clonotype. J is TRBJ2-1 and V is TRBV7-2; no definite D call. V lost 2 bases, J lost 0 bases, and 14 bases lay in between. Germline V gene sequence: CDR1 SGHTA, CDR2 FQGNSA. This CDR3 is built from 17 residues. The CDR3 sequence is CASSLMTASVSYNEQFF. DNA for the CDR3: TGTGCCAGCAGCTTAATGACTGCCAGCGTCTCCTACAATGAGCAGTTCTTC. Variable domain in full (rest from reference TRBV7-2 and TRBJ2-1): GAGVSQSPSNKVTEKGKDVELRCDPISGHTALYWYRQSLGQGLEFLIYFQGNSAPDKSGLPSDRFSAERTGGSVSTLTIQRTQQEDSAVYLCASSLMTASVSYNEQFFGPGTRLTVL.

The CDR3 loop reads CASKTVTSHYNEQFF. CDR3 sequence (DNA): TGTGCCAGCAAAACGGTTACTAGCCATTACAATGAGCAGTTCTTC. This sequence joins TRBV18 and TRBJ2-1, with D possibly being TRBD2 (6 bases). From germline, CDR1 is KGHSH and CDR2 LQKENI. V was clipped by 8 bases and J by 4 bases, with 18 bases between them. This CDR3 has 15 amino acids.

This clonotype has more than one count but fewer than ten. This sequence joins TRBV5-3 and TRBJ2-5; possibly TRBD2 for D (5 bases). TRBV5-3 is placed among ORFs of uncertain function. The CDR3 is made up of 17 amino acids. Trimming removed 0 bases at V and 5 bases at J, with 20 bases between. Written as DNA, the CDR3 is TGTGCCAGAAGCTTGGCGAATGGTTTATGGGGAGCGGAGACCCAGTACTTC. Translated: CARSLANGLWGAETQYF.

This clonotype was observed at least ten times. The V and J genes are TRBV7-2 and TRBJ2-2; no clear D gene. CDR1 and CDR2 from the germline V gene are SGHTA and FQGNSA. CDR3 length: 14 residues. V lost 0 bases, J lost 5 bases, and 7 bases lay in between. The CDR3 loop is CASSLALGTGELFF. In nucleotides, the CDR3 is TGTGCCAGCAGCTTAGCGCTGGGAACCGGGGAGCTGTTTTTT.

The chain employs TRBV6-5 and TRBJ2-3; D possibly uses TRBD1 or TRBD2 (6 bases each). Per the germline V gene, CDR1 is MNHEY and CDR2 is SVGAGI. The CDR3 has 13 residues. V was clipped by 2 bases and J by 6 bases, with 9 bases between them. CDR3 sequence: CASSYRGVDTQYF. The CDR3, as DNA: TGTGCCAGCAGTTACAGGGGGGTGGATACGCAGTATTTT.

The rearrangement links TRBV6-2 or TRBV6-3 to TRBJ2-2; TRBD2 is a possible D gene (5 bases). The CDR3 has 13 residues. Trimming shortened V by 8 bases and J by 7 bases, and 14 bases separated the two germline ends. Germline V CDR1 and CDR2: MNHEY, SVGEGT. Written as DNA, the CDR3 is TGTGCCAGCCAACGACTAATTGGCGGGGAGCTGTTTTTT. This sequence encodes CASQRLIGGELFF.

As DNA, the CDR3 is TGCGCCAGCAGCCAAGTGGGACAGGGAAGAGGCTACACCTTC. As protein: CASSQVGQGRGYTF. This chain uses TRBV4-3 with TRBJ1-2; 9 nucleotides line up with TRBD1. Germline CDR1 LGHNA, CDR2 YSLEER. This CDR3 has 14 amino acids. V shed 1 base, J shed 8 bases, and the junction held 5 bases outside the gene matches.

V usage is TRBV6-5 and J usage is TRBJ1-1; D is unclear. The V gene lost 11 bases and the J gene lost 3 bases, with 10 bases spanning the gap. The CDR3 has 11 residues. Per germline, CDR1 MNHEY and CDR2 SVGAGI. The CDR3, as DNA: TGTGCCTGCTCGAGGGACACTGAAGCTTTCTTT. Protein sequence: CACSRDTEAFF.

Ten or more counts support this clonotype. The chain combines TRBV7-2 with TRBJ1-5; D is ambiguous. With 3 bases removed from V and 1 base from J, the gap between germline ends came to 10 bases. The CDR3 length is 15 residues. Germline assignment: CDR1 SGHTA and CDR2 FQGNSA. In nucleotides, the CDR3 is TGTGCCAGCAGCTTCTCGCCATGGAGCAATCAGCCCCAGCATTTT. Its protein is CASSFSPWSNQPQHF.

This chain uses TRBV6-2 or TRBV6-3 with TRBJ2-1, with TRBD1 identical over 9 bases. Germline assignment: CDR1 MNHEY and CDR2 SVGEGT. J lost 9 bases, V lost 6 bases, and 12 bases had no gene match. The CDR3 runs to 15 residues. The CDR3 spells CASSPPGQGWGEQFF. The CDR3 DNA follows: TGTGCCAGCAGCCCTCCGGGACAGGGTTGGGGTGAGCAGTTCTTC.

This chain joins TRBV18 and TRBJ2-5; D is unclear. The CDR3 length is 14 residues. CDR1 and CDR2 from the germline V gene are KGHSH and LQKENI. Between the trimmed V and J ends, which lost 4 bases and 5 bases, there was a span of 14 bases. The CDR3 here is CASSRPGVGETQYF. The CDR3 DNA follows: TGTGCCAGCTCACGGCCGGGCGTAGGGGAGACCCAGTACTTC. The variable domain in full, with the rest retrieved from reference TRBV18 and TRBJ2-5, is NAGVMQNPRHLVRRRGQEARLRCSPMKGHSHVYWYRQLPEEGLKFMVYLQKENIIDESGMPKERFSAEFPKEGPSILRIQQVVRGDSAAYFCASSRPGVGETQYFGPGTRLLVL.

The CDR3 loop is CASSTSSGSSPETQYF. Written as DNA, the CDR3 is TGTGCCAGTAGTACTTCTAGCGGGTCATCCCCAGAGACCCAGTACTTC. V and J are TRBV19 and TRBJ2-5, with 8 bases lining up with TRBD2. V shed 4 bases and J 4 bases; nucleotides not matched to a gene: 11. Looked up from germline, CDR1 is LNHDA and CDR2 is SQIVND (reference sequence). There are 16 residues in the CDR3.

V usage is TRBV4-1 and J usage is TRBJ1-4, with a possible D match to TRBD1 (5 bases). The V and J ends lost 11 bases and 6 bases respectively, with 22 bases between them. In germline, CDR1 is MGHRA, CDR2 YSYEKL. This CDR3 has 15 residues. CDR3 residues: CAGGGGISRHEKLFF. In DNA, the CDR3 is TGCGCCGGCGGGGGAGGGATTTCTAGGCATGAAAAACTGTTTTTT.

The chain employs TRBV10-3 and TRBJ1-2; unclear D gene. Germline-derived CDR1 and CDR2 are ENHRY and SYGVKD. Trimming removed 6 bases from V and 8 bases from J, with 19 bases in between. This CDR3 has 14 residues. The CDR3 sequence: CAIRGRRGLGGYTF. The CDR3 bases are TGTGCCATCAGAGGCCGGAGAGGGCTTGGAGGCTACACCTTC.

The chain combines TRBV28 with TRBJ2-1; D may be TRBD2 (5 bases). The CDR3 consists of 17 residues. V lost 8 bases and J 4 bases, leaving 24 bases between the germline ends. Germline CDR1 and CDR2: MDHEN and SYDVKM. CDR3 sequence reads: CASLTAASGGEYNEQFF. CDR3 sequence (DNA): TGTGCCAGCCTAACCGCCGCTTCCGGAGGCGAGTACAATGAGCAGTTCTTC.

The table lists this clonotype with a few counts. The chain has TRBV30 and TRBJ1-1; D not resolved. This CDR3 is built from 12 residues. Germline-derived CDR1 and CDR2 are GTSNPN and SVGIG (reference sequence). V was shortened by 5 bases and J by 4 bases, with 11 bases between the two germline ends. CDR3 coding DNA: TGTGCCTGGGGACGGGGAGGCACTGAAGCTTTCTTT. This translates into CAWGRGGTEAFF.

With respect to this clonotype: Compared with germline, one end of the junction differs, possibly owing to a read error. This chain links TRBV7-6 with TRBJ2-1, with a possible D match to TRBD2 (5 bases). The CDR3 is made up of 13 amino acids. Germline loops: CDR1 SGHVS, CDR2 FNYEAQ. The CDR3 coding sequence is TGTGCTAGCAGCCCCGGACTCTCTAATGAGCAGTTCTTC. Encoded protein: CASSPGLSNEQFF.

The CDR3 spells CASSYTGMNTEAFF. The CDR3 coding sequence is TGTGCCAGCAGTTACACAGGGATGAACACTGAAGCTTTCTTT. The chain has TRBV6-6 and TRBJ1-1, with D perhaps matching TRBD1 (6 bases). Germline CDR1 reads MNHNY; CDR2 reads SVGAGI (reference sequence). The CDR3 length is 14 residues. V lost 2 bases, J lost 0 bases, and 7 bases lay in between.

This chain joins TRBV6-2 or TRBV6-3 and TRBJ2-5; tentative D call: TRBD2 (6 bases). The CDR3 spans 13 residues. Germline values: CDR1 MNHEY, CDR2 SVGEGT. Trimming shortened V by 7 bases and J by 2 bases, and 11 bases separated the two germline ends. CDR3 DNA: TGTGCCAGCACGCGGCGGGAACAAGAGACCCAGTACTTC. This sequence encodes CASTRREQETQYF.